The 10 T cell receptor delta chains presented below share a single source sample, sequenced in a study of gamma-delta chains in newborns, infants, children. TCRdb re-identified clones in the reads via CATT. The table includes over 4,000 delta-chain clones, roughly 6.4% detected once. The sequencing input was blood. The receptor source for this set is a child who was a newborn, infant or young child, either healthy, febrile or measles-vaccinated (not recorded which).

This clone was seen a few times. Since a much larger clone is just one base distant, this may be a read error. V and J are TRDV2 and TRDJ2; 10 bases map to TRDD3. The CDR3 sequence is 14 residues long. Germline values: CDR1 GEAIGNYY, CDR2 EKD. With 3 bases clipped from V and 6 bases from J, the junction kept 3 bases outside the gene matches. Here the CDR3 DNA reads TGTGCCTGTGACGTACTGGGGGATCCAGCACAACTCTTCTTT. It yields the protein CACDVLGDPAQLFF.

The chain recombines TRDV2 with TRDJ3; D may be TRDD3 (6 bases). V dropped 0 bases and J dropped 0 bases, with 14 bases sitting between them. This CDR3 region has 19 residues. Per germline, CDR1 GEAIGNYY and CDR2 EKD. The CDR3 DNA follows: TGTGCCTGTGACACCTGGGGGCCGACCAGCTCCTGGGACACCCGACAGATGTTTTTC. Amino acid sequence: CACDTWGPTSSWDTRQMFF.

This clone was observed a few times. The chain recombines TRDV2 with TRDJ3; 11 bases fit TRDD3. CDR3 length equals 20 residues. The ends lost 0 bases at V and 0 bases at J; junction bases unmatched: 6. Looked up from germline, CDR1 is GEAIGNYY and CDR2 is EKD. CDR3 in DNA: TGTGCCTGTGACACCGGAAACTGGGGGATATCCTCCTGGGACACCCGACAGATGTTTTTC. Translated, it gives CACDTGNWGISSWDTRQMFF.

This clone was detected only a few times. This rearrangement joins TRDV2 to TRDJ3; no reliable D call. This CDR3 spans 19 amino acids. V lost 0 bases, J lost 0 bases, and 14 bases lay in between. Germline lookup yields CDR1 GEAIGNYY and CDR2 EKD. CDR3 residues: CACDTVEGLSSWDTRQMFF. The CDR3 region has the DNA TGTGCCTGTGACACCGTGGAGGGTCTAAGCTCCTGGGACACCCGACAGATGTTTTTC.

In this sample, this clone is medium-sized. This chain uses TRDV2 with TRDJ2; tentatively, D is TRDD3 (6 bases). Germline V lookup: CDR1 GEAIGNYY, CDR2 EKD. Deletions cut 0 bases from V and 3 bases from J, with 7 bases between. The CDR3 contains 14 residues. The CDR3 spells CACDTLGMTAQLFF. The CDR3 DNA reads as TGTGCCTGTGACACCCTGGGGATGACAGCACAACTCTTCTTT.

The chain combines TRDV1 with TRDJ1, with 8 bases lining up with TRDD3. The J gene, left out of TCRdb, was set here by checking the DNA against germline. The CDR3 runs to 20 residues. Germline CDR1 reads TSWWSYY; CDR2 reads QGS. J gave up 1 base and V 3 bases, and 19 bases lay outside the gene matches. The chain's CDR3 is CALGDLIAGGPRAGTDKLIF. The CDR3 DNA sequence: TGTGCTCTTGGGGATCTTATAGCTGGGGGACCCCGGGCGGGCACCGATAAACTCATCTTT.

This clone is labeled large (0.1 to 1%). The same CDR3 is also encoded by other DNA sequences in this sample. The chain is built from TRDV2 and TRDJ2, with TRDD3 matching 7 bases. The V gene's germline CDR1 is GEAIGNYY and CDR2 EKD. The V segment lost 1 base and the J segment 2 bases; nucleotides outside the gene matches: 0. The CDR3 extends over 14 amino acids. In nucleotides, the CDR3 is TGTGCCTGTGACACTGGGGGATTGACAGCACAACTCTTCTTT. This codes for CACDTGGLTAQLFF.

This clone is deemed medium-sized. This chain joins TRDV2 and TRDJ3; no firm D call. V lost 5 bases to trimming and J lost 0 bases, with 4 bases between them. Germline CDR1 GEAIGNYY, CDR2 EKD. This CDR3 contains 14 residues. The CDR3 DNA follows: TGTGCCTGTGGATACTCCTGGGACACCCGACAGATGTTTTTC. Protein: CACGYSWDTRQMFF.

The J segment is TRDJ2; no V gene was assigned; the table's D gene call, TRDD3, was not cross checked with the DNA. The CDR3 spans 18 residues. The CDR3 loop reads CACDPILLGTTATAQLFF. The CDR3 nucleotides are TGTGCCTGTGACCCCATACTACTGGGGACAACTGCGACAGCACAACTCTTCTTT.

This sequence joins TRDV2 and TRDJ3; TRDD3 might be the D (6 bases). The J gene was missing in TCRdb and was found by matching the end of the DNA to germline. This CDR3 has 18 residues. The germline V gene has CDR1 GEAIGNYY and CDR2 EKD. Trimming cost V 0 bases and J 0 bases, with 11 bases left between them. This CDR3 reads CACDTGGRSSWDTRQMFF. The CDR3 DNA is TGTGCCTGTGACACCGGGGGGAGAAGCTCCTGGGACACCCGACAGATGTTTTTC.